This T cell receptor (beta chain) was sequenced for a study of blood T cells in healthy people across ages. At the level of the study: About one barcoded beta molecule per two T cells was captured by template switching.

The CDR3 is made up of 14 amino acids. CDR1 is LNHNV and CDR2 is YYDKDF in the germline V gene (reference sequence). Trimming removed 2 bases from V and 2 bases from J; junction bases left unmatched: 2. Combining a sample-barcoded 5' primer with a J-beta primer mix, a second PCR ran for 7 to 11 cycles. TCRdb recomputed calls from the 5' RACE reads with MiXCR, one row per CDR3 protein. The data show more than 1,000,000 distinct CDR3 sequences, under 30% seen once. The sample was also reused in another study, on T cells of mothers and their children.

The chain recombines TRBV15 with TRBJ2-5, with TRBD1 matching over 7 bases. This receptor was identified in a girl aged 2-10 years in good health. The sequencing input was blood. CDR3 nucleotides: TGTGCCACCAGCAGAAAGACAGGGCAAGAGACCCAGTACTTC. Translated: CATSRKTGQETQYF.